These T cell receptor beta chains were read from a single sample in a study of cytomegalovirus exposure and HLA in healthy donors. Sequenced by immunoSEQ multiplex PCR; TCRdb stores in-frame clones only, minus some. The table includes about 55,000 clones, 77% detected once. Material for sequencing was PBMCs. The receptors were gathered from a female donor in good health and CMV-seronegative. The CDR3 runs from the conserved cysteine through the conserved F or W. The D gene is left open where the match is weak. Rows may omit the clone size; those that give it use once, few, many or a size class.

TGCAGCCCCACGACTTCATACGAGCAGTACTTC,CSPTTSYEQYF,TRBV20-1,TRBJ2-7,-,once
TGTGCCAAAGGGGCGGGAGGGGGCCAAGAGACCCAGTACTTC,CAKGAGGGQETQYF,TRBV9,TRBJ2-5,TRBD2,-
TGTGCCTGGAGTAACAGGGGGCTAGCTTTCTTT,CAWSNRGLAFF,TRBV30,TRBJ1-1,TRBD1,-
TGTGCCAGCAGTGCTCCCCTCTCTAGCAATCAGCCCCAGCATTTT,CASSAPLSSNQPQHF,TRBV6-1,TRBJ1-5,-,-
TGTGCCAGCAGCTTTTACGAGGGACAGCCCCAGCATTTT,CASSFYEGQPQHF,TRBV11-1,TRBJ1-5,-,-
TGTGCCTTAGACAAGAGCTCTGGAAACACCATATATTTT,CALDKSSGNTIYF,TRBV30,TRBJ1-3,-,-
TGTGCCATCAGGGCTAGCGGGAGGAATGAGCAGTTCTTC,CAIRASGRNEQFF,TRBV10-3,TRBJ2-1,TRBD2,once
TGTGCCAGCTCACCCGGGACAGGGGATGGAAACACCATATATTTT,CASSPGTGDGNTIYF,TRBV18,TRBJ1-3,TRBD1,few
TGTGCCAGCAGTCCTGGAACTCCGGGTGAAAAACTGTTTTTT,CASSPGTPGEKLFF,TRBV28,TRBJ1-4,-,-
TGTGCCAGCAGTCCCCGACTAGCGGCGGTCTCCGAGCAGTACTTC,CASSPRLAAVSEQYF,TRBV28,TRBJ2-7,TRBD2,once
TGTGCCAGCAGCGCGGGGAGTAGTAGCAATCAGCCCCAGCATTTT,CASSAGSSSNQPQHF,TRBV9,TRBJ1-5,-,-
TGTGCCAGCAGCCCCCGGACAGGGAACTCTGGGGCCAACGTCCTGACTTTC,CASSPRTGNSGANVLTF,TRBV9,TRBJ2-6,TRBD1,-
TGTGCCAGCAGTTTATGGTCCGGGGATGGGACCGGGGAGCTGTTTTTT,CASSLWSGDGTGELFF,TRBV27,TRBJ2-2,-,-
TGTGCCAGCAGTTACGGCGGGGGGAGCACAGATACGCAGTATTTT,CASSYGGGSTDTQYF,TRBV6-5,TRBJ2-3,TRBD2,-
TGTGCCAGCAGTTACAGTCAGGGTTTTGGAAAACTGTTTTTT,CASSYSQGFGKLFF,TRBV6-5,TRBJ1-4,-,-
TGCGCCAGCAGCCAAAAGGTGAAATGGGACAGGGGTTCCTACGAGCAGTACTTC,CASSQKVKWDRGSYEQYF,TRBV4-1,TRBJ2-7,TRBD1,once
TGTGCCAGCAGCACTCTGAGGACTGAAGCTTTCTTT,CASSTLRTEAFF,TRBV28,TRBJ1-1,-,-
TGTGCCAGCAGCCCAAGGGGAAAGTCCTACGAGCAGTACTTC,CASSPRGKSYEQYF,TRBV7-2,TRBJ2-7,-,few
TGCAGCGTTGAAGGTCGGGGTGGTTACACCTTC,CSVEGRGGYTF,TRBV29-1,TRBJ1-2,-,once
TGTGCCAGCAGACCAGGGACAGCAAATGAGCAGTTCTTC,CASRPGTANEQFF,TRBV7-3,TRBJ2-1,TRBD1,once
TGTGCCAGCAGTGATTTAGCGGGCAATGAGCAGTTCTTC,CASSDLAGNEQFF,TRBV25-1,TRBJ2-1,TRBD2,-
TGTGCCACAAGGACAGGGGCTCGTGTCACCGGGGAGCTGTTTTTT,CATRTGARVTGELFF,TRBV19,TRBJ2-2,TRBD1,-
TGTGCCAGCAGTGAAGAGCCTAGCGGGGAAGAGACCCAGTACTTC,CASSEEPSGEETQYF,TRBV6-1,TRBJ2-5,TRBD2,-
TGTGCCTCCTCAGACGGACTGACTAACGAGCAGTACTTC,CASSDGLTNEQYF,TRBV30,TRBJ2-7,-,-